This is a list of T cell receptor beta chains from one sample in a study of blood T cell repertoires in COVID-19. Profiled with immunoSEQ multiplex PCR; TCRdb holds only in-frame clones, not every one. The repertoire holds 150,000 to 200,000 clones, with around 85% as singletons. Sequencing was carried out using peripheral blood. Receptors were obtained from a man aged 55 to 70 with acute or convalescent COVID-19. CDR3s include the opening cysteine and the closing phenylalanine or tryptophan.

j_call: TRBJ2-3; v_call: TRBV13; cdr3_aa: CASSTRTSGNTDTQYF
j_call: TRBJ2-7; v_call: TRBV18; cdr3_aa: CASSSLTSGRGSSYEQYF
j_call: TRBJ1-1; v_call: TRBV6-5; cdr3_aa: CASRPDRGRAFF
j_call: TRBJ1-5; v_call: TRBV19; cdr3_aa: CASSMGQYSNQPQHF
j_call: TRBJ2-7; v_call: TRBV5-1; cdr3_aa: CASSWRGQGVGYEQYF
j_call: TRBJ1-1; v_call: TRBV9; cdr3_aa: CASSVVGGGTEAFF
j_call: TRBJ2-6; v_call: TRBV21-1; cdr3_aa: CASSVTDRGFSEVTGANVLTF
j_call: TRBJ1-2; v_call: TRBV28; cdr3_aa: CASNDPGQGARGYTF
j_call: TRBJ2-7; v_call: TRBV5-1; cdr3_aa: CASRPTSGMLVIEQYF
j_call: TRBJ2-3; v_call: TRBV5-1; cdr3_aa: CASSLQPLRTGYTDTQYF
j_call: TRBJ1-4; v_call: TRBV3-1/TRBV3-2; cdr3_aa: CASSLQGAGEKLFF
j_call: TRBJ2-1; v_call: TRBV7-9; cdr3_aa: CASSSSGTSGDEQFF
j_call: TRBJ2-3; v_call: TRBV6-6; cdr3_aa: CASSYGGLASDTQYF
j_call: TRBJ2-7; v_call: TRBV5-1; cdr3_aa: CASSLVVAAEQYF
j_call: TRBJ2-5; v_call: TRBV29-1; cdr3_aa: CSVIRQGQETQYF
j_call: TRBJ1-5; v_call: TRBV5-4; cdr3_aa: CASSLGGRMDQPQHF
j_call: TRBJ2-1; v_call: TRBV3-1/TRBV3-2; cdr3_aa: CASSPTTGEAYNEQFF
j_call: TRBJ2-5; v_call: TRBV2; cdr3_aa: CASFPTGGETQYF
j_call: TRBJ1-1; v_call: TRBV10-1; cdr3_aa: CASRRQLNTEAFF
j_call: TRBJ2-1; v_call: TRBV4-1; cdr3_aa: CASSRPSGRGNEQFF
j_call: TRBJ2-3; v_call: TRBV29-1; cdr3_aa: CSVEPTSGSTDTQYF
j_call: TRBJ2-7; v_call: TRBV3-1/TRBV3-2; cdr3_aa: CASSPTSGRPLGNYEQYF
j_call: TRBJ1-3; v_call: TRBV7-9; cdr3_aa: CASSLYTTGTGNTIYF
j_call: TRBJ2-3; v_call: TRBV27; cdr3_aa: CASTRGWGTTDTQYF
j_call: TRBJ1-5; v_call: TRBV24-1; cdr3_aa: CATSDWEAGGRYKEPQHF
j_call: TRBJ1-3; v_call: TRBV7-2; cdr3_aa: CASSPRGGLSGNTIYF
j_call: TRBJ2-7; v_call: TRBV2; cdr3_aa: CASSRSRVSSYEQYF
j_call: TRBJ1-2; v_call: TRBV6-6; cdr3_aa: CASTGSRGGYTF
j_call: TRBJ1-1; v_call: TRBV5-1; cdr3_aa: CASSLHGTEAFF
j_call: TRBJ1-4; v_call: TRBV2; cdr3_aa: CASLDRVNEKLFF
j_call: TRBJ2-3; v_call: TRBV6-5; cdr3_aa: CAGRGQGTDTQYF
j_call: TRBJ1-5; v_call: TRBV30; cdr3_aa: CAWSVSGLGQPQHF
j_call: TRBJ2-7; v_call: TRBV16; cdr3_aa: CASSPGLSYEQYF
j_call: TRBJ1-5; v_call: TRBV7-9; cdr3_aa: CASSAGATVYSNQPQHF
j_call: TRBJ2-1; v_call: TRBV19; cdr3_aa: CASRNGALMNEQFF
j_call: TRBJ2-7; v_call: TRBV2; cdr3_aa: CASSETLGLAGGIYEQYF